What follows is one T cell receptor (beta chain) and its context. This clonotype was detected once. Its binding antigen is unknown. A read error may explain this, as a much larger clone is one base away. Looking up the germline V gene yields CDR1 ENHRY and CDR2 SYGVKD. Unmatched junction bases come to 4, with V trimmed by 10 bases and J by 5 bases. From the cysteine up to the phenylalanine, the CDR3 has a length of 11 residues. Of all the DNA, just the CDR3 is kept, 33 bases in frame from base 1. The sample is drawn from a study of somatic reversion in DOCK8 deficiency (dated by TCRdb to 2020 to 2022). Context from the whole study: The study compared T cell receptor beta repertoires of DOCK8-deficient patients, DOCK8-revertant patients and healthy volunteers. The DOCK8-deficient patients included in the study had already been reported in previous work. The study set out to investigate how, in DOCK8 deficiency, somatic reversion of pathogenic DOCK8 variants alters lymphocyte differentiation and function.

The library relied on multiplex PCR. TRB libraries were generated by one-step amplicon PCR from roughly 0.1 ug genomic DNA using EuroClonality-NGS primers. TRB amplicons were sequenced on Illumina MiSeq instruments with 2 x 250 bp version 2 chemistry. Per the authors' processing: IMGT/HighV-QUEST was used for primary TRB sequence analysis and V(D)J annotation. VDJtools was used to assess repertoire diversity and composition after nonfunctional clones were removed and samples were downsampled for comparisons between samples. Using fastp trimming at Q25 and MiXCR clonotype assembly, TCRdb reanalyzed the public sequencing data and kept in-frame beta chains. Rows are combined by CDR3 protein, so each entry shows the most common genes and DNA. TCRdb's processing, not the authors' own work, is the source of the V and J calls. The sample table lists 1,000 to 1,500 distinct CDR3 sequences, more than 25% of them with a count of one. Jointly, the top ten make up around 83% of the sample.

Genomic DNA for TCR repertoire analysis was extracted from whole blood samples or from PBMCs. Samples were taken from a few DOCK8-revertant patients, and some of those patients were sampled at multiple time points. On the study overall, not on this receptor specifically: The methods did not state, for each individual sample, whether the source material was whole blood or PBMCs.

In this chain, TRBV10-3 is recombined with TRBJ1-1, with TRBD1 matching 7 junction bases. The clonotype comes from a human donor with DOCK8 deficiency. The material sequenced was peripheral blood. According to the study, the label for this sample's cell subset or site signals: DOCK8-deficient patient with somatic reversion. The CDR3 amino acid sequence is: CATSQGTEAFF. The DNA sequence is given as TGTGCCACCTCACAGGGGACTGAAGCTTTCTTT.